This record covers a single TCR beta chain. Its antigen remains unknown. This specimen comes from a study of shared clonotypes between healthy human individuals. Study-level information: Per donor, three plates held CD4 naive cells, three held CD4 memory, two held CD8 naive and one held CD8 memory.

Sorted-subset replicate PCR reactions were performed with about 200 ng DNA, corresponding to tens of thousands of T cell genomes. The method was immunoSEQ multiplex PCR; TCRdb's version includes in-frame clones alone and lacks a portion of them. The sample lists nearly 1 million clones, around 80% occurring once. Findings of the study overall: The small donor group covered limited genetic and exposure diversity.

The germline CDR1 and CDR2 sequences are SGHRS and YFSETQ. The V and J ends lost 4 bases and 7 bases respectively, with 14 bases between them. This CDR3 has 14 residues. The chain links TRBV5-1 to TRBJ1-4; perhaps TRBD1 as D (5 bases). Sequences were obtained from memory CD4+ T cells sorted from blood. Subset of the sample: CD45RA-negative fraction. The receptor was derived from a man between 18 and 29 years old in good health. In DNA, the CDR3 is TGCGCCAGCAGCGTTGCTGGGGGTAGTGAAAAACTGTTTTTT. Translating it yields CASSVAGGSEKLFF.